This note documents a single T cell receptor beta chain sequence. Germline loops: CDR1 SNHLY, CDR2 FYNNEI. This CDR3 spans 14 amino acids. V lost 7 bases and J 5 bases, leaving 14 bases between the germline ends. These data come from a study of blood T cell repertoires in COVID-19. Study at large: Specimens from acute and convalescent COVID-19 originated in the United States, Italy and Spain.

This table comes from immunoSEQ multiplex PCR, and its TCRdb copy is limited to in-frame clones, with some not included. The sample consists of 250,000 to 300,000 clones, 90% of them appearing once. The rearrangement links TRBV2 to TRBJ2-2; D call uncertain. Sequencing used peripheral blood. This TCR derives from a woman aged 55-69 years with COVID-19, enrolled during active disease. CDR3 DNA: TGTGCCAGCAAAGAGACACCGGCGACCGGGGAGCTGTTTTTT. Residues: CASKETPATGELFF.